This entry features one TCR beta chain sequence. Its cognate antigen is unknown. The sample belongs to a study of T cell responses to AZD1222 COVID-19 vaccine. The CDR3 is 14 residues long. Germline loops: CDR1 LGHDT, CDR2 YNNKEL (reference sequence). Trimming cost V 4 bases and J 9 bases; bases outside gene matches: 10. General study points: No repertoire was sampled before or during the peak T cell response, only after it. Most donors were white British, females outnumbered males, and clonal diversity was possibly underestimated.

Profiling relied on immunoSEQ multiplex PCR, and the TCRdb table lists in-frame clones only, not all of them. The table shows around 130,000 clones, with roughly 89% occurring only once. This TCR was sampled from an adult who received the AZD1222 COVID-19 vaccine. The rearrangement joins TRBV3-1 (or the pseudogene TRBV3-2) to TRBJ2-7; 9 positions match TRBD1. This specimen was peripheral blood, taken 28 days after the second AZD1222 dose. CDR3 sequence reads: CASSPRDRETRQYF. CDR3 coding DNA: TGTGCCAGCAGCCCGCGGGACAGGGAGACTCGGCAGTACTTC.